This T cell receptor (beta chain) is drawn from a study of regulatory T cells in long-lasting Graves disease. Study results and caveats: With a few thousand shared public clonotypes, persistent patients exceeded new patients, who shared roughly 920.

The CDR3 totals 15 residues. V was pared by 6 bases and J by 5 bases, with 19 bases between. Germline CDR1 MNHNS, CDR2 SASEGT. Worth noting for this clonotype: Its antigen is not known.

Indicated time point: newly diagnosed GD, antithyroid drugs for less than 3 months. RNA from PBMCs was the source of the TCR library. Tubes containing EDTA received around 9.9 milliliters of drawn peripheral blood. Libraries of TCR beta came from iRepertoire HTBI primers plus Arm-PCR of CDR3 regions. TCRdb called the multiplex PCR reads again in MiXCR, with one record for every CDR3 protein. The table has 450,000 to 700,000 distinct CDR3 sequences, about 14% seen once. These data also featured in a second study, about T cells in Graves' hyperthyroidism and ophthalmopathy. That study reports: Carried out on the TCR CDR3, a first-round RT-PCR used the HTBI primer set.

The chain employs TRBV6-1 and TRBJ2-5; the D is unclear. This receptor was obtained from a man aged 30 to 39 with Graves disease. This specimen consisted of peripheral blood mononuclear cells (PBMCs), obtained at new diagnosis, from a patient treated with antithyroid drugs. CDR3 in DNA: TGTGCCAGCAGCTCGCCGGACCCTGGACCCGAGACCCAGTACTTC. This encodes CASSSPDPGPETQYF.